This TCR beta chain was obtained from a study of TET2 disruption in CD19-targeted CAR T cells (dated by TCRdb to the late 2010s). Concerning the study at large: No additional inclusion criteria were applied, and the number of samples was determined by the original clinical trial design and by sample availability. Paper-wide results and their limitations: Conclusions about the CAR T cells of the patient were based on extensive analysis of a single subject.

The CDR3 goes from the cysteine to the phenylalanine over 13 residues. Of the CDR3's DNA, 30 bases were read; they are in frame from base 1. The germline V gene (reference sequence) provides CDR1 SEHNR and CDR2 FQNEAQ. The treatment or condition label on this specimen signifies: autologous CTL019 cells: CD19 CAR with 4-1BB and CD3 zeta domains. The CD19 CAR incorporated TCR zeta and 4-1BB costimulatory signaling domains. T cells for CTL019 manufacturing were collected from peripheral blood by means of leukapheresis. The DNeasy Blood and Tissue Kit was used to extract genomic DNA from pre-infusion T cells, peripheral blood, or sorted post-infusion T cells. A remark on this clone: Its antigen specificity is not known. The read ends 3 residues early relative to the CDR3; the germline J gene fills the gap.

TCR beta chain deep sequencing was performed with the immunoSEQ assay. The paper's data handling went like this. Clonotype frequencies were computed using only productive TCR beta rearrangements. As stored in TCRdb, this immuneACCESS dataset retains in-frame rearrangements with V and J assigned. A fraction of the clones does not appear; measured against another copy, unresolved V genes explain less than half of the discrepancy, and the remainder lacks a known reason. Clonal size and the V and J genes are those of that table, whereas D and trimming came from the DNA. This sample's listing comprises under 30,000 clones. More than 1.5% of the sample belongs to the ten largest clones.

The sequence was obtained from a man in his sixties or seventies with chronic lymphocytic leukemia. Specimen: CD8- CAR+ T cells sorted from cultured blood T cells, collected for CD19 CAR T cell therapy. The sample's cell subset or site, from its label and the paper: CD8-negative CAR-positive T cells from the infusion product. The rearrangement combines TRBV7-9 with TRBJ2-4, with no reliable assignment of the D segment. Incomplete CDR3 DNA: TGTGCCAGCAGCTTAATTGGCAACTATGGT. Its translation reads: CASSLIGNYG. The whole CDR3 protein reads CASSLIGNYGQYF. Extended through the reference TRBV7-9 and TRBJ2-4 proteins, this CDR3 yields the full variable domain: DTGVSQNPRHKITKRGQNVTFRCDPISEHNRLYWYRQTLGQGPEFLTYFQNEAQLEKSRLLSDRFSAERPKGSFSTLEIQRTEQGDSAMYLCASSLIGNYGQYFGAGTRLSVL.